These T cell receptor beta chains were read from a single sample in a study of shared clonotypes between healthy human individuals. TCRdb keeps only in-frame clones here, not all; method: immunoSEQ multiplex PCR. The sample carries roughly 2.5 million clones, more than 90% recorded once. The sequenced sample was naive CD4+ T cells sorted from blood. The source of these receptors is a young man in good health. The CDR3 runs from the conserved cysteine through the conserved F or W. The D gene is left open where the match is weak. Clone size is stated in some rows and not others, as once, few, many or a class when expanded.

TRBV7-2	TRBJ1-5	.	.	CASSSTDQPQHF	TGTGCCAGCAGCTCGACAGACCAGCCCCAGCATTTT
TRBV30	TRBJ1-4	TRBD1	.	CAWSEGGSNEKLFF	TGTGCCTGGTCTGAAGGGGGCTCTAATGAAAAACTGTTTTTT
TRBV2	TRBJ1-1	.	.	CASSERVGGGTEAFF	TGTGCCAGCAGTGAAAGAGTCGGCGGAGGGACTGAAGCTTTCTTT
TRBV5-4	TRBJ1-1	.	.	CASSLGENTEAFF	TGTGCCAGCAGCTTGGGGGAGAACACTGAAGCTTTCTTT
TRBV19	TRBJ2-7	TRBD1	.	CASSISHADRAYEQYF	TGTGCCAGTAGTATTTCGCATGCGGACAGGGCCTACGAGCAGTACTTC
TRBV4-3	TRBJ2-2	.	once	CASSQAFGSQPGELFF	TGCGCCAGCAGCCAAGCTTTCGGATCTCAACCCGGGGAGCTGTTTTTT
TRBV7-2	TRBJ1-1	.	few	CASSNGPLNTEAFF	TGTGCCAGCAGCAATGGGCCATTGAACACTGAAGCTTTCTTT
TRBV4-1	TRBJ2-3	TRBD2	.	CASSQEGSGREDTQYF	TGCGCCAGCAGCCAAGAAGGTAGCGGGAGGGAAGATACGCAGTATTTT
TRBV5-1	TRBJ2-5	TRBD2	.	CASSLAVAGGQETQYF	TGCGCCAGCAGCTTGGCGGTAGCGGGGGGCCAAGAGACCCAGTACTTC
TRBV7-6	TRBJ1-1	.	.	CASSLQGENTEAFF	TGTGCCAGCAGCTTACAGGGAGAGAACACTGAAGCTTTCTTT
TRBV5-8	TRBJ1-5	.	.	CASSLAGQGTQPQHF	TGTGCCAGCAGCTTGGCCGGGCAGGGTACGCAGCCCCAGCATTTT
TRBV6-6	TRBJ2-7	.	.	CASSYSRGEYEQYF	TGTGCCAGCAGTTACTCGAGGGGAGAATACGAGCAGTACTTC
TRBV7-9	TRBJ2-7	.	.	CASSPRQGLYEQYF	TGTGCCAGCAGCCCCCGACAGGGACTCTACGAGCAGTACTTC
TRBV6-1	TRBJ1-6	.	.	CASSDSRGGLLYNSPLHF	TGTGCCAGCAGTGACAGTCGAGGGGGGCTACTCTATAATTCACCCCTCCACTTT
TRBV5-8	TRBJ1-1	.	.	CASSVTGITEAFF	TGTGCCAGCAGCGTCACAGGGATTACTGAAGCTTTCTTT
TRBV7-2	TRBJ2-1	TRBD2	.	CASSLGAGGWNEQFF	TGTGCCAGCAGCTTAGGAGCGGGAGGCTGGAATGAGCAGTTCTTC
TRBV19	TRBJ2-5	.	.	CASSTGTSLQETQYF	TGTGCCAGTAGTACGGGGACCAGCCTTCAAGAGACCCAGTACTTC
TRBV14	TRBJ2-7	.	.	CASSQVAGEQYF	TGTGCCAGCAGCCAAGTCGCCGGCGAGCAGTACTTC
TRBV20-1	TRBJ1-1	.	.	CSAETNTEAFF	TGCAGTGCCGAAACGAACACTGAAGCTTTCTTT
TRBV6-5	TRBJ2-7	.	.	CASRETSSYEQYF	TGTGCCAGCAGAGAAACTAGCTCCTACGAGCAGTACTTC
TRBV9	TRBJ2-7	.	.	CASSVVPSSYEQYF	TGTGCCAGCAGCGTAGTCCCCTCCAGCTACGAGCAGTACTTC
TRBV6-1	TRBJ2-7	.	.	CASRGRGAYEQYF	TGTGCCAGCAGAGGCAGGGGGGCCTACGAGCAGTACTTC
TRBV14	TRBJ1-1	TRBD1	.	CASSQQGASTEAFF	TGTGCCAGCAGCCAACAGGGGGCGAGTACTGAAGCTTTCTTT
TRBV5-1	TRBJ2-1	.	.	CASSLVGSPSPNEQFF	TGCGCCAGCAGCTTGGTGGGTTCACCTAGCCCCAATGAGCAGTTCTTC
TRBV19	TRBJ1-4	.	.	CASRRGTVTNEKLFF	TGTGCCAGTAGGAGAGGCACAGTAACTAATGAAAAACTGTTTTTT
TRBV30	TRBJ2-3	TRBD2	.	CAWTSGSTDTQYF	TGTGCCTGGACTAGCGGGAGCACAGATACGCAGTATTTT
TRBV2	TRBJ2-1	.	.	CASSVAHGPSNEQFF	TGTGCCAGCAGTGTGGCACACGGCCCATCCAATGAGCAGTTCTTC
TRBV10-3	TRBJ2-7	.	.	CAISEGSPREQYF	TGTGCCATCAGTGAAGGGTCCCCACGGGAGCAGTACTTC
TRBV30	TRBJ1-2	TRBD1	.	CAWSGLQGMDGYTF	TGTGCCTGGAGCGGATTACAGGGGATGGATGGCTACACCTTC
TRBV18	TRBJ1-6	.	.	CASSRLGGANSPLHF	TGTGCCAGCTCCCGCCTTGGGGGGGCGAATTCACCCCTCCACTTT
TRBV29-1	TRBJ1-2	.	.	CSVETGDGYTF	TGCAGCGTTGAGACAGGAGATGGCTACACCTTC
TRBV18	TRBJ2-1	TRBD2	.	CASSPWASGSLTLNEQFF	TGTGCCAGCTCACCTTGGGCTAGCGGGAGTCTAACCCTCAATGAGCAGTTCTTC
TRBV6-5	TRBJ2-1	TRBD2	.	CASSSSGTSANEFF	TGTGCCAGCAGTTCCTCCGGGACTAGCGCGAATGAGTTCTTC
TRBV10-1	TRBJ2-5	TRBD2	.	CASSAGTSGKETQYF	TGCGCCAGCAGTGCAGGGACTAGCGGGAAAGAGACCCAGTACTTC
TRBV7-9	TRBJ2-7	TRBD1	.	CASSRPGQGSYEQYF	TGTGCCAGCAGCCGCCCGGGACAGGGGAGCTACGAGCAGTACTTC
TRBV30	TRBJ1-2	.	.	CAWDRFYGYTF	TGTGCCTGGGACAGGTTCTATGGCTACACCTTC
TRBV29-1	TRBJ2-1	TRBD1	once	CSVRDRTHQQYNEQFF	TGCAGCGTCCGGGACAGGACGCACCAACAGTACAATGAGCAGTTCTTC
TRBV5-4	TRBJ2-7	.	.	CASMIDGLYEQYF	TGTGCCAGCATGATAGACGGCCTCTACGAGCAGTACTTC
TRBV25-1	TRBJ2-5	.	.	CASGGHRQETQYF	TGTGCCAGCGGGGGTCACCGCCAAGAGACCCAGTACTTC